This TCR beta chain was found in a study of T cell responses to AZD1222 COVID-19 vaccine. Measured with immunoSEQ multiplex PCR; TCRdb has only the in-frame clones, and not every one. This table has approximately 110,000 clones, roughly 90% appearing once. The V gene's germline CDR1 is SGHRS and CDR2 YFSETQ. V lost 0 bases and J lost 7, with 8 bases in between. This CDR3 region has 13 residues. The origin of this receptor is an adult in good health. The source material was peripheral blood, sampled on day 0 of AZD1222 vaccination. The chain combines TRBV5-1 with TRBJ2-1; D may be TRBD1 (5 bases). The CDR3 DNA reads as TGCGCCAGCAGCTTGGACAGGAAGAATGAGCAGTTCTTC. Translation gives CASSLDRKNEQFF.